One and the same sample provided the 4 T cell receptor beta chains below, sequenced in a study of blood T cell repertoires in COVID-19 (dated by TCRdb to 2018 to 2020). Library creation used the immunoSEQ multiplex PCR assay. The immuneACCESS repertoire file appears here via TCRdb, limited to in-frame rearrangements. These files lack a portion of the clones; in checked studies, under half of the deficit traces to unresolved V genes, and the cause of the others is not known. Within this sample are approximately 250,000 clones, with around 89% of them counted one time only. Jointly, the top ten make up over 1% of the sample. The sequencing input was PBMCs or T cells enriched from blood (not recorded which). The receptor set was obtained from a woman aged 40 to 50 with acute COVID-19.

The chain has TRBV5-4 and TRBJ2-7; 13 nucleotides line up with TRBD2. The V segment lost 4 bases and the J segment 4 bases; nucleotides outside the gene matches: 5. The CDR3 is made up of 15 amino acids. CDR1 is SGHNT and CDR2 is YYREEE in the germline V gene (reference sequence). CDR3 sequence (DNA): TGTGCCAGCAGCGCAGGGACTAGCGGGACTTACGAGCAGTACTTC. Translation: CASSAGTSGTYEQYF. The full variable domain, its missing parts supplied by reference TRBV5-4 and TRBJ2-7, is ETGVTQSPTHLIKTRGQQVTLRCSSQSGHNTVSWYQQALGQGPQFIFQYYREEENGRGNFPPRFSGLQFPNYSSELNVNALELDDSALYLCASSAGTSGTYEQYFGPGTRLTVT.

This sequence joins TRBV7-8 and TRBJ2-5; TRBD1 agrees at 7 bases. Germline-derived CDR1 and CDR2 are SGHVS and FQNEAQ. The J segment lost 2 bases and the V segment lost 4 bases, leaving 7 bases of the junction unmatched. This CDR3 spans 15 amino acids. The CDR3 loop is CASSSTRDRQETQYF. CDR3 sequence (DNA): TGTGCCAGCAGCTCGACTCGGGACAGACAAGAGACCCAGTACTTC.

This chain connects TRBV14 to TRBJ2-3; a possible D gene is TRBD2 (6 bases). V was shortened by 4 bases and J by 2 bases, with 19 bases between the two germline ends. Germline V gives CDR1 SGHDN, CDR2 FVKESK. The CDR3 length is 17 residues. CDR3 bases: TGTGCCAGCAGCCCGACTAGTTTTTTCTCGTACACAGATACGCAGTATTTT. Its protein is CASSPTSFFSYTDTQYF.

This chain joins TRBV7-2 and TRBJ1-2; D gene ambiguous. The CDR3 has 14 amino acids. Per germline, CDR1 SGHTA and CDR2 FQGNSA. V dropped 5 bases and J dropped 4 bases, with 14 bases sitting between them. CDR3 in DNA: TGTGCCAGCAGCCCGGATCCCGGGAGCTATGGCTACACCTTC. Its translation: CASSPDPGSYGYTF.